These 9 T cell receptor beta chains were sequenced from one sample in a study of shared clonotypes between healthy human individuals. Sequencing was performed with immunoSEQ multiplex PCR; in TCRdb, only in-frame clones are kept and a portion is missing. The sample records about a million clones, approximately 80% being singletons. Sequencing was done on a sample of memory CD4+ T cells from PBMCs. Subset reported: CD45RA-negative fraction. The receptors shown here come from a young man in good health. Some clones in this sample may be carry-over from other donors' samples.

The CDR3 region has the DNA TGTGCCAGTAGTATCGGACTGCACTACGAGCAGTACTTC. Translation: CASSIGLHYEQYF. This chain links TRBV19 with TRBJ2-7, with D maybe TRBD2 (5 bases). Germline V lookup: CDR1 LNHDA, CDR2 SQIVND (reference sequence). The CDR3 has 13 residues. V lost 3 bases and J 3 bases, leaving 9 bases between the germline ends.

This clone was counted ten times or more. This same CDR3 is encoded by further DNA sequences in the sample. This chain uses TRBV5-1 with TRBJ2-2, with 9 nucleotides matching TRBD2. Germline V gives CDR1 SGHRS, CDR2 YFSETQ. V dropped 4 bases and J dropped 1; count of bases not matched to a gene: 5. This CDR3 is 16 amino acids long. CDR3 DNA: TGCGCCAGCAGCCCGCGACTAGCGGAGAACACCGGGGAGCTGTTTTTT. The encoded protein is CASSPRLAENTGELFF.

The chain joins TRBV6-5 to TRBJ2-5; D tentatively fits TRBD1 or TRBD2 (6 bases each). Germline lookup yields CDR1 MNHEY and CDR2 SVGAGI. Trimming pared 6 bases from V and 4 bases from J, leaving 12 bases between. CDR3 length: 13 residues. CDR3 residues: CASRIKGGETQYF. The CDR3 DNA reads TGTGCCAGCAGAATCAAGGGGGGAGAGACCCAGTACTTC.

This clone was seen a handful of times. This chain connects TRBV2 to TRBJ1-5; D possibly corresponds to TRBD1 (5 bases). The CDR3 spans 13 residues. CDR1 and CDR2 (germline): SNHLY, FYNNEI. The V end lost 2 bases, the J end lost 5 bases, and 7 bases lay between the germline ends. In nucleotides, the CDR3 is TGTGCCAGCAGTGAACAGGGTTATCAGCCCCAGCATTTT. Its protein product is CASSEQGYQPQHF.

V usage is TRBV7-8 and J usage is TRBJ1-1; D is unclear. The V gene lost 1 base and the J gene lost 6 bases, with 9 bases spanning the gap. There are 13 residues in the CDR3. CDR1 SGHVS and CDR2 FQNEAQ come from the germline V gene. The CDR3 here is CASSLELPAEAFF. DNA of the CDR3: TGTGCCAGCAGCTTAGAACTCCCCGCTGAAGCTTTCTTT.

This clone was counted at least ten times. The J gene is TRBJ1-2, the V gene TRBV19; 9 nucleotides match TRBD1. The CDR3 spans 14 residues. V shed 6 bases and J 5 bases; nucleotides not matched to a gene: 7. Germline loops: CDR1 LNHDA, CDR2 SQIVND (reference sequence). CDR3 sequence reads: CASSSTGGVYGYTF. CDR3 coding DNA: TGTGCCAGTAGCTCTACAGGGGGCGTTTATGGCTACACCTTC. The complete variable domain, with remaining parts taken from reference TRBV19 and TRBJ1-2, reads DGGITQSPKYLFRKEGQNVTLSCEQNLNHDAMYWYRQDPGQGLRLIYYSQIVNDFQKGDIAEGYSVSREKKESFPLTVTSAQKNPTAFYLCASSSTGGVYGYTFGSGTRLTVV.

A single count supports this clone. This sample includes further DNA sequences coding for the same CDR3. As DNA, the CDR3 is TGCGCCAGCAGCTTGGCCCCTCCAACTAATGAAAAACTGTTTTTT. It encodes CASSLAPPTNEKLFF. V is TRBV5-1 and J is TRBJ1-4; D remains unclear. Trimming cost V 0 bases and J 0 bases, with 6 bases left between them. The CDR3 totals 15 residues. CDR1 and CDR2 from the germline V gene are SGHRS and YFSETQ.

This rearrangement joins TRBV2 to TRBJ2-5; 7 nucleotides match TRBD2. CDR1 is SNHLY, CDR2 FYNNEI, per germline. The V and J ends lost 7 bases and 1 base, in that order; junction bases with no gene match: 0. The CDR3 consists of 12 residues. CDR3 in DNA: TGTGCCAGCACTAGCGGCCAAGAGACCCAGTACTTC. This gives the protein CASTSGQETQYF. Variable domain in full (rest from reference TRBV2 and TRBJ2-5): EPEVTQTPSHQVTQMGQEVILRCVPISNHLYFYWYRQILGQKVEFLVSFYNNEISEKSEIFDDQFSVERPDGSNFTLKIRSTKLEDSAMYFCASTSGQETQYFGPGTRLLVL.

The chain links TRBV29-1 to TRBJ2-3; D is perhaps TRBD2 (6 bases). This CDR3 comprises 16 residues. The V end lost 8 bases, the J end lost 1 base, and 22 bases lay between the germline ends. CDR1 is SQVTM and CDR2 is ANQGSEA in the germline V gene. CDR3 nucleotides: TGCAGCTGCCAAGGAGGGGCGAGTCTGGGCACAGATACGCAGTATTTT. As protein: CSCQGGASLGTDTQYF.